This TCR beta chain came from a study of blood T cell repertoires in COVID-19. Study-wide context: Sites across the United States, Italy and Spain contributed samples from acute and convalescent COVID-19. Nucleic acid was either cDNA or gDNA, and it came from T cells, B-cell-depleted T cells, or PBMCs.

Germline loops: CDR1 KGHDR, CDR2 SFDVKD. The CDR3 runs to 15 residues. The V segment lost 7 bases and the J segment 5 bases; nucleotides outside the gene matches: 9. Authors' processing steps: Amplification from reference gene primers served as the basis for estimated nucleated cell counts. Sequencing was performed with immunoSEQ multiplex PCR; in TCRdb, only in-frame clones are kept and a portion is missing. D and trimming were read from the DNA, whereas the V and J calls and clone size are those reported in that table. The table lists about 94,000 clones, 74% of them singletons. Followed longitudinally, the Seattle patients had been enrolled during active infection.

Sequenced material: peripheral blood. The rearrangement links TRBV24-1 to TRBJ1-5; 8 bases agree with TRBD1. This clonotype originated in a man between 65 and 85 years old with COVID-19, enrolled during active disease. The CDR3 protein is CATSRTGGWDQPQHF. CDR3 in DNA: TGTGCCACCAGCCGAACAGGGGGTTGGGATCAGCCCCAGCATTTT.